The 25 T cell receptor beta chains below come from one sample, sequenced in a study of radiotherapy plus CTLA-4 blockade in lung cancer. Only in-frame clones appear in the TCRdb table, and some are missing; sequencing was by immunoSEQ multiplex PCR. This sample carries about 88,000 clones, roughly 70% of them seen once, and the ten largest clones take about 14%. Source: peripheral blood, taken from a patient treated with radiotherapy plus ipilimumab. These receptors came from a human donor with non-small cell lung cancer that progressed on radiotherapy plus ipilimumab.

The chain employs TRBV4-1 and TRBJ1-5; D is uncertain. The CDR3 consists of 15 residues. The V and J ends lost 0 bases and 0 bases respectively, with 6 bases between them. CDR1 is MGHRA, CDR2 YSYEKL, per germline. CDR3 nucleotides: TGCGCCAGCAGCCAAGAAGGAGTTAGCAATCAGCCCCAGCATTTT. Its translation is CASSQEGVSNQPQHF.

V usage is TRBV7-2 and J usage is TRBJ2-1; perhaps TRBD2 as D (5 bases). The CDR3 is made up of 14 amino acids. Trimming cost V 5 bases and J 8 bases, with 16 bases left between them. CDR1 is SGHTA, CDR2 FQGNSA, per germline. As DNA, the CDR3 is TGTGCCAGCAGCCCTGGACTGGGGTACCATGAGCAGTTCTTC. This codes for CASSPGLGYHEQFF.

Only one count was recorded for this clone. This rearrangement joins TRBV29-1 to TRBJ2-7, with TRBD1 matching over 10 bases. Germline V gene lookup returns CDR1 SQVTM and CDR2 ANQGSEA. With 2 bases clipped from V and 4 bases from J, the junction kept 8 bases outside the gene matches. The length of the CDR3 is 15 residues. The CDR3 DNA sequence: TGCAGCGTTGAAAGACGGGACAGGGGCTCTTACGAGCAGTACTTC. Its protein is CSVERRDRGSYEQYF.

The rearrangement uses TRBV18 and TRBJ2-2; 7 bases are shared with TRBD2. Germline trimming cut 2 bases from V and 1 base from J; bases unmatched to any gene: 4. Germline CDR1 reads KGHSH; CDR2 reads LQKENI. This CDR3 is 16 amino acids long. Here the CDR3 DNA reads TGTGCCAGCTCACCAGCGGGAGTGGGGAACACCGGGGAGCTGTTTTTT. Protein sequence: CASSPAGVGNTGELFF.

The gene calls are TRBV28 and TRBJ2-7, with TRBD1 matching over 11 bases. The CDR3 runs 18 residues. The germline V gene encodes CDR1 MDHEN and CDR2 SYDVKM. Losses at the gene ends were 3 bases for V and 3 bases for J; bases not matched to a gene: 13. In nucleotides, the CDR3 is TGTGCCAGCAGTTTCGGGTTTGGGACAGGGGGTCGGAACTACGAGCAGTACTTC. It codes for CASSFGFGTGGRNYEQYF.

This clone was picked up a small number of times. V is TRBV27 and J is TRBJ1-1; no reliable D call. The CDR3 sequence is 13 residues long. V dropped 6 bases and J dropped 3 bases, with 11 bases sitting between them. CDR1 and CDR2 from the germline V gene are MNHEY and SMNVEV (reference sequence). Here the CDR3 reads CASSLYGDTEAFF. Written as DNA, the CDR3 is TGTGCCAGCAGCCTCTACGGCGACACTGAAGCTTTCTTT.

J is TRBJ2-2 and V is TRBV9; D uncertain. Germline assignment: CDR1 SGDLS and CDR2 YYNGEE. The V end lost 3 bases, the J end lost 6 bases, and 18 bases lay between the germline ends. CDR3 size: 16 residues. The CDR3 DNA is TGTGCCAGCAGCGGAATGAGTAACCCGTTCGCCGGGGAGCTGTTTTTT. Residues: CASSGMSNPFAGELFF. Filled out from reference TRBV9 and TRBJ2-2, the complete variable domain reads DSGVTQTPKHLITATGQRVTLRCSPRSGDLSVYWYQQSLDQGLQFLIQYYNGEERAKGNILERFSAQQFPDLHSELNLSSLELGDSALYFCASSGMSNPFAGELFFGEGSRLTVL.

At least ten counts were recorded for this clone. V is TRBV4-3 and J is TRBJ1-1, with TRBD1 as a possible D gene (5 bases). Germline assignment: CDR1 LGHNA and CDR2 YSLEER. This CDR3 region has 16 residues. The V gene lost 0 bases and the J gene lost 6 bases, with 17 bases spanning the gap. Here the CDR3 reads CASSQDGTGEVAEAFF. The CDR3 nucleotides are TGCGCCAGCAGCCAAGATGGGACGGGGGAGGTGGCTGAAGCTTTCTTT.

V and J are TRBV27 and TRBJ2-2, with D possibly being TRBD2 (5 bases). Trimming left V 1 base short and J 5 bases short, with 8 bases between. The germline V gene has CDR1 MNHEY and CDR2 SMNVEV (reference sequence). CDR3 length: 14 residues. The CDR3 nucleotides read TGTGCCAGCAGTTTATGGACGGGGACCGGGGAGCTGTTTTTT. Protein product: CASSLWTGTGELFF.

Concerning this clone: Other nucleotide sequences in the sample specify the same CDR3. The V call is TRBV6-5, the J call TRBJ2-7; D is undetermined. In germline, CDR1 is MNHEY, CDR2 SVGAGI. Trimming took off 4 bases at V and 3 bases at J, with 7 bases between the two ends. The CDR3 loop spans 12 amino acids. The CDR3 DNA reads as TGTGCCAGCAGTTCGGCCGTCTACGAGCAGTACTTC. Translation gives CASSSAVYEQYF.

The chain is built from TRBV27 and TRBJ1-2, with D possibly being TRBD1 (5 bases). CDR1 is MNHEY, CDR2 SMNVEV, per germline (reference sequence). The CDR3 is 12 residues long. V was clipped by 7 bases and J by 9 bases, with 15 bases between them. The CDR3 reads CASKSGGLSYTF. For the CDR3, the DNA is TGTGCCAGCAAAAGTGGGGGTCTTAGCTACACCTTC.

This sequence joins TRBV5-4 and TRBJ2-3; weak D call: TRBD2 (6 bases). Germline V gene lookup returns CDR1 SGHNT and CDR2 YYREEE (reference sequence). This CDR3 has 14 amino acids. Trimming shortened V by 4 bases and J by 3 bases, and 12 bases separated the two germline ends. Here the CDR3 DNA reads TGTGCCAGCAGCCCTGGGACTGCGACAGATACGCAGTATTTT. This gives the protein CASSPGTATDTQYF.

This chain connects TRBV6-5 to TRBJ1-2, with unresolved D. Germline-derived CDR1 and CDR2 are MNHEY and SVGAGI. CDR3 size: 13 residues. With 8 bases removed from V and 3 bases from J, the gap between germline ends came to 13 bases. CDR3 coding DNA: TGTGCCAGCGACGGACTGACTTACTATGGCTACACCTTC. Its translation: CASDGLTYYGYTF.

The chain links TRBV6-5 to TRBJ2-7; 8 nucleotides match TRBD1. CDR1 is MNHEY, CDR2 SVGAGI, per germline. V lost 2 bases and J lost 4; bases outside the gene matches: 4. The CDR3 is 14 residues long. The CDR3 DNA is TGTGCCAGCAGTTACGGCAGGGGGCCGTACGAGCAGTACTTC. Protein: CASSYGRGPYEQYF.

The sample holds a few counts of this clone. The chain couples TRBV11-2 to TRBJ2-5, with D unclear. From germline, CDR1 is SGHAT and CDR2 FQNNGV. The CDR3 covers 11 residues. V was trimmed by 1 base and J by 5 bases, leaving 2 bases between them. CDR3 coding DNA: TGTGCCAGCAGCTTAGGGGAGACCCAGTACTTC. Protein sequence: CASSLGETQYF.

The chain combines TRBV7-9 with TRBJ2-7; either TRBD1 or TRBD2 may supply D (6 bases each). Germline V gene sequence: CDR1 SEHNR, CDR2 FQNEAQ (reference sequence). The CDR3 extends over 15 amino acids. V was clipped by 5 bases and J by 0 bases, with 14 bases between them. CDR3 residues: CASSQGGTYSYEQYF. The CDR3 nucleotides are TGTGCCAGCAGCCAAGGGGGGACCTACTCCTACGAGCAGTACTTC.

In regard to this clone: Relative to the germline gene, one junction end is altered; a read error may explain this. This chain links TRBV2 with TRBJ2-2, with 7 bases lining up with TRBD2. CDR3 length: 12 residues. CDR1 is SNHLY and CDR2 is FYNNEI in the germline V gene. CDR3 sequence: CASRPDSGKLFF. CDR3 DNA sequence: TGTGCCAGCAGACCCGACAGCGGGAAGCTGTTTTTT.

This clone was counted once. The chain recombines TRBV14 with TRBJ2-2; D call uncertain. V was clipped by 4 bases and J by 0 bases, with 3 bases between them. CDR3 length: 13 amino acids. Germline CDR1 reads SGHDN; CDR2 reads FVKESK. The CDR3: CASSPPNTGELFF. The CDR3 bases are TGTGCCAGCAGCCCCCCGAACACCGGGGAGCTGTTTTTT. Complete variable domain (other parts from reference TRBV14 and TRBJ2-2): EAGVTQFPSHSVIEKGQTVTLRCDPISGHDNLYWYRRVMGKEIKFLLHFVKESKQDESGMPNNRFLAERTGGTYSTLKVQPAELEDSGVYFCASSPPNTGELFFGEGSRLTVL.

This chain uses TRBV29-1 with TRBJ1-5, with 9 bases lining up with TRBD1. Germline V lookup: CDR1 SQVTM, CDR2 ANQGSEA. J gave up 6 bases and V 6 bases, and 6 bases lay outside the gene matches. CDR3 length: 13 residues. Written as DNA, the CDR3 is TGCAGCGTCGCTCGGGGACAGGGTCAGCCCCAGCATTTT. Translated: CSVARGQGQPQHF.

This chain links TRBV19 with TRBJ2-1; no clear D gene. CDR3 size: 12 residues. The V and J ends lost 6 bases and 2 bases respectively, with 5 bases between them. Germline CDR1 is LNHDA and CDR2 is SQIVND (reference sequence). CDR3 DNA sequence: TGTGCCAGTAGGGAGCCCTACAATGAGCAGTTCTTC. Protein sequence: CASREPYNEQFF.

The chain links TRBV7-8 to TRBJ1-2; unclear D gene. The V end was cut by 5 bases, the J end by 2 bases, with 9 bases between. Germline CDR1 SGHVS, CDR2 FQNEAQ. This CDR3 region has 13 residues. The CDR3 here is CASSLGANYGYTF. The CDR3, as DNA: TGTGCCAGCAGCCTGGGTGCCAACTATGGCTACACCTTC. Full variable domain (outside the CDR3, taken from reference TRBV7-8 and TRBJ1-2): GAGVSQSPRYKVAKRGQDVALRCDPISGHVSLFWYQQALGQGPEFLTYFQNEAQLDKSGLPSDRFFAERPEGSVSTLKIQRTQQEDSAVYLCASSLGANYGYTFGSGTRLTVV.

This clone was picked up one time. The chain uses TRBV5-1 and TRBJ2-1; no firm D call. Germline CDR1 is SGHRS and CDR2 is YFSETQ. Trimming removed 3 bases at V and 5 bases at J, with 12 bases between. The CDR3 spans 14 residues. In DNA, the CDR3 is TGCGCCAGCAGCTCCTCCCCCCCCAACAATGAGCAGTTCTTC. It encodes CASSSSPPNNEQFF.

This sequence joins TRBV7-2 and TRBJ2-1; D is possibly TRBD2 (5 bases). Deletions cut 5 bases from V and 5 bases from J, with 16 bases between. Germline assignment: CDR1 SGHTA and CDR2 FQGNSA. The CDR3 totals 15 residues. CDR3 in amino acids: CASSPRARSDNEQFF. The DNA for the CDR3 is TGTGCCAGCAGCCCGCGGGCCCGGAGCGACAATGAGCAGTTCTTC.

This clone has just one count. The gene calls are TRBV7-9 and TRBJ2-5; 7 bases are shared with TRBD2. Germline assignment: CDR1 SEHNR and CDR2 FQNEAQ (reference sequence). This CDR3 is 13 amino acids long. V lost 5 bases, J lost 4 bases, and 4 bases stayed unmatched. CDR3 loop: CASSLPGGETQYF. As DNA, the CDR3 is TGTGCCAGCAGCCTCCCGGGAGGAGAGACCCAGTACTTC.

The DNA for the CDR3 is TGTGCCAGCAGTTTACAGGGCACTGAAGCTTTCTTT. This translates into CASSLQGTEAFF. The chain carries TRBV28 and TRBJ1-1; tentatively, D is TRBD1 (5 bases). V lost 2 bases and J lost 4, with 5 bases in between. CDR3 size: 12 residues. Germline V gives CDR1 MDHEN, CDR2 SYDVKM.